The T cell receptor beta chain under discussion was sequenced for a study of T cells in Graves' hyperthyroidism and ophthalmopathy. The V and J ends lost 5 bases and 9 bases, in that order; junction bases with no gene match: 7. The CDR3 has 14 amino acids. Germline V gene data show CDR1 as ENHRY and CDR2 as SYGVKD. Not enrolled were patients with uncontrolled infection, other autoimmune disease, pregnancy or lactation. Regarding the study as a whole: Most clonotypes expanded in the thyroid (above 0.001) were also present in blood.

Authors of the study amplified TCR beta CDR3 regions from RNA transcripts. During a first-round RT-PCR of the TCR CDR3, the HTBI primer set was used. TCRdb reprocessed the multiplex PCR reads via MiXCR and lists one record per CDR3 protein. Of roughly 360,000 distinct CDR3 sequences detected, 13% appear once; the ten largest clones hold around 20%. This clonotype has ten or more counts. Antigen: not known. V usage is TRBV10-3 and J usage is TRBJ1-6, with 7 bases aligning to TRBD1. This clonotype originated in a man aged 25 to 45 with Graves' hyperthyroidism that later progressed to Graves' ophthalmopathy. The sample consisted of blood. In DNA form, the CDR3 reads TGTGCCATCAGTTACCAGGGGGAAGGTTCACCCCTCCACTTT. Translating gives CAISYQGEGSPLHF.